This T cell receptor (beta chain) was profiled in a study of blood T cell repertoires in COVID-19. Original methodology: Reference gene primer amplification yielded estimated nucleated cell counts. Data came from immunoSEQ multiplex PCR; TCRdb stores just in-frame clones and leaves some out. V, J and clone size derive from that table, while D and trimming were established from the DNA sequence. The profile shows more than 250,000 clones, 70% to 90% of them singletons. The sequence was collected from a man aged 25-45 years who had recovered from COVID-19. Sequencing used PBMCs or T cells enriched from blood (not recorded which).

The CDR3 nucleotides read TGCGCCAGCAGCTCTCAGGCCTACTCTGGGGCCAACGTCCTGACTTTC. Translating it yields CASSSQAYSGANVLTF. The chain joins TRBV5-1 to TRBJ2-6; no clear D gene. CDR1 is SGHRS, CDR2 YFSETQ, per germline. The CDR3 runs 16 residues. Trimming left V 3 bases short and J 0 bases short, with 10 bases between.